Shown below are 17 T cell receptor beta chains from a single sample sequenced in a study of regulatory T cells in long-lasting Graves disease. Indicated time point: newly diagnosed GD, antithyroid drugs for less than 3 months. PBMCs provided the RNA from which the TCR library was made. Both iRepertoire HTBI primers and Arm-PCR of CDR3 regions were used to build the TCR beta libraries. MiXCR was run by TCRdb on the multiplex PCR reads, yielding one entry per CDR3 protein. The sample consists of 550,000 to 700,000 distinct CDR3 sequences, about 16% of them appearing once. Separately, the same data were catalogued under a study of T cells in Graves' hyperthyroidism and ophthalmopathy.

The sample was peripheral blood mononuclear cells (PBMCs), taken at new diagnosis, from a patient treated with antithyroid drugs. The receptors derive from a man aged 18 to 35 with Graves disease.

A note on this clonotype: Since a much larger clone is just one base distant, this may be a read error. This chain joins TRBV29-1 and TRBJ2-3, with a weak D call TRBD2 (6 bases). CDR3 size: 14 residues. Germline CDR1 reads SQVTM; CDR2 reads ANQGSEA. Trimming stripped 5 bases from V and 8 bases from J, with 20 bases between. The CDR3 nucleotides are TGCAGCGTTCGTCCGGTGGGGTGGGGAGGTACGCAGTATTTT. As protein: CSVRPVGWGGTQYF.

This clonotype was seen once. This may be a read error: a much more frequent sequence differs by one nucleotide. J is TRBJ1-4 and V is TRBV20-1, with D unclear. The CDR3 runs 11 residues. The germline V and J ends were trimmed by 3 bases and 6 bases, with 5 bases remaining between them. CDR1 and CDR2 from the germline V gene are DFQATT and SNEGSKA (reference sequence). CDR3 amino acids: CSASYDEKLFF. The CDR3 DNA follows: TGCAGTGCTAGTTATGATGAAAAACTGTTTTTT.

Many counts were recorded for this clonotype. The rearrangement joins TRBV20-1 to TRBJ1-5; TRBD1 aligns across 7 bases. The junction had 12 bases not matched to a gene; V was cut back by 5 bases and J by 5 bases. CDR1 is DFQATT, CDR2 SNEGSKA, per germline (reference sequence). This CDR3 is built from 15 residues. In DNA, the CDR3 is TGCAGTGCTTCCCGCCCGCTCAGGGGGGATCAGCCCCAGCATTTT. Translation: CSASRPLRGDQPQHF.

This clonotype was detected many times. This CDR3 is CASSLSGPEQFF. CDR3 coding DNA: TGTGCTAGTTCGCTTTCCGGACCTGAGCAGTTCTTC. J is TRBJ2-1 and V is TRBV12-5; no reliable D call. Germline V gives CDR1 LGHNT, CDR2 FRNRAP. The CDR3 contains 12 residues. The V gene lost 8 bases and the J gene lost 9 bases, with 14 bases spanning the gap.

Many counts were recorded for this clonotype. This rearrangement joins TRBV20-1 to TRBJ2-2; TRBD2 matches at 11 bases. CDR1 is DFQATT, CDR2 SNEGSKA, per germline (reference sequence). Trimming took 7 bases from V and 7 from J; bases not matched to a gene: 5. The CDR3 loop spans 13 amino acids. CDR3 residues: CSVAGGPFGELFF. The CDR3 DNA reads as TGCAGTGTAGCGGGAGGGCCTTTCGGGGAGCTGTTTTTT.

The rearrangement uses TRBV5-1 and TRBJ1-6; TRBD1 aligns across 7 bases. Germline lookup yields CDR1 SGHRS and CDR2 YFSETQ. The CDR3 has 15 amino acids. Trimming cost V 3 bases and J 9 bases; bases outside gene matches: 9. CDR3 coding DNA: TGCGCCAGCAGCTCCTCGGGACAGAGTTTTTCACCCCTCCACTTT. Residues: CASSSSGQSFSPLHF.

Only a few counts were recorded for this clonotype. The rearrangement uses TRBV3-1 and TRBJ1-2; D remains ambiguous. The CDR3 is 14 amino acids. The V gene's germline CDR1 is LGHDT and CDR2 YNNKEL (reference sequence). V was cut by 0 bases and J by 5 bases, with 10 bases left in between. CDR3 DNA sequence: TGTGCCAGCAGCCAAGATTATGGGCAGTATGGCTACACCTTC. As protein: CASSQDYGQYGYTF.

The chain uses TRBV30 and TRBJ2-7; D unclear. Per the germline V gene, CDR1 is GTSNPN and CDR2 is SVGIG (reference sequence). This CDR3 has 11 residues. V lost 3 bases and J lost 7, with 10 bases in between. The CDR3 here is CAWSANWEQYF. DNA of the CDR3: TGTGCCTGGAGCGCTAACTGGGAGCAGTACTTC.

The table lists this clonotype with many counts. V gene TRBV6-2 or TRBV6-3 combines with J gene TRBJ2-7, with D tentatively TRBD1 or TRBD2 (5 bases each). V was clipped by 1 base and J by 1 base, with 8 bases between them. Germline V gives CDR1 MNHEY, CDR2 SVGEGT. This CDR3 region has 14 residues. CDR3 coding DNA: TGTGCCAGCAGTTACTTGGGACCATCCTACGAGCAGTACTTC. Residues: CASSYLGPSYEQYF.

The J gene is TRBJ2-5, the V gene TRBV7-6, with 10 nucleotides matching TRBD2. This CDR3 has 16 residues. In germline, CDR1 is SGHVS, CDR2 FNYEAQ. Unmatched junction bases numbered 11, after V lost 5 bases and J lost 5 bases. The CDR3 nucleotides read TGTGCCAGCAGCGCAAATCTAGCGGGAGAACAGGAGACCCAGTACTTC. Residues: CASSANLAGEQETQYF.

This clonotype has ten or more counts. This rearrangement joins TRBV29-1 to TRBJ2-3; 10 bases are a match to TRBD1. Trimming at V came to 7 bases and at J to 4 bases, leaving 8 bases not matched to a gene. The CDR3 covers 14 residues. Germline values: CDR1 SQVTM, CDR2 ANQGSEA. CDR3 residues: CSERQGAMADTQYF. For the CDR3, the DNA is TGCAGCGAAAGACAGGGGGCGATGGCAGATACGCAGTATTTT.

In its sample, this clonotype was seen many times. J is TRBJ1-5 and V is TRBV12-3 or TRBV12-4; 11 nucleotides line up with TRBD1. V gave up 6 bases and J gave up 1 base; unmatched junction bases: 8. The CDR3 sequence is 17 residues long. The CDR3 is CASSYGTGGPSNQPQHF. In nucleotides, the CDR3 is TGTGCCAGCAGCTATGGGACAGGGGGTCCGAGCAATCAGCCCCAGCATTTT.

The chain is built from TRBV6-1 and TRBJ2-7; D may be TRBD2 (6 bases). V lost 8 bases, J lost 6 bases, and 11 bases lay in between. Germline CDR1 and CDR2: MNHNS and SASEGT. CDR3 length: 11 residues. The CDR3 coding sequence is TGTGCCAGCGGCGGAGGGAGCGAGCAGTACTTC. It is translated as CASGGGSEQYF.

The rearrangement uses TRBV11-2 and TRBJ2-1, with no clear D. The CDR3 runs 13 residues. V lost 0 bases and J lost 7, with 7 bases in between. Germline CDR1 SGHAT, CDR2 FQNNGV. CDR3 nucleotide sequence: TGTGCCAGCAGCTTAGAGCGGTGGAATGAGCAGTTCTTC. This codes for CASSLERWNEQFF.

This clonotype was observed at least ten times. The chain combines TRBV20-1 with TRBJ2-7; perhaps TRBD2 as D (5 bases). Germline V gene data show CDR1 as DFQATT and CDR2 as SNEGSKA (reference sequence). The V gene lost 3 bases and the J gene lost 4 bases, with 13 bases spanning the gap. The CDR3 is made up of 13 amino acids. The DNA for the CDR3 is TGCAGTGCTAGGACTACCATTTCATACGAGCAGTACTTC. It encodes CSARTTISYEQYF.

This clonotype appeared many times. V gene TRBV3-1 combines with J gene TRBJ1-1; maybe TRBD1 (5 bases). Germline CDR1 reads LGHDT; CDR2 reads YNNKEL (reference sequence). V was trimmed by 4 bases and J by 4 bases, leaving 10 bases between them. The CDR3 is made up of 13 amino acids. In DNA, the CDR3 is TGTGCCAGCAGCCCTTGGGGGGGCACTGAAGCTTTCTTT. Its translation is CASSPWGGTEAFF.

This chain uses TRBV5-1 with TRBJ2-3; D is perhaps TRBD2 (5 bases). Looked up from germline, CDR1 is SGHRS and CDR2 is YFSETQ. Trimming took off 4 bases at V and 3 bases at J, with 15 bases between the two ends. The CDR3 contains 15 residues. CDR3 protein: CASSPGLHDTDTQYF. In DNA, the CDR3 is TGCGCCAGCAGCCCAGGACTTCACGATACAGATACGCAGTATTTT.